This paragraph covers one T cell receptor (beta chain) sequence. These data originate in a study of T-cell memory formation after mild COVID-19. Study as a whole: There were largely donor-specific TCR clusters.

TCRdb fed the 5' RACE reads into MiXCR, producing one record per CDR3 protein. The data hold 360,000 or so distinct CDR3 sequences, with 25% to 30% observed a single time. CDR1 and CDR2 (germline): SGHTA, FQGNSA. The J segment lost 5 bases and the V segment lost 5 bases, leaving 6 bases of the junction unmatched. The CDR3 consists of 14 residues. Source material: PBMCs or a T cell subset sorted from them (not recorded which). The TCR was taken from an adult woman who had mild COVID-19 (a few samples of this study predate the infection). Cell type and time point are not known. The chain combines TRBV7-2 with TRBJ2-5, with TRBD1 matching 9 bases. Here the CDR3 reads CASSLGTGWETQYF. CDR3 coding DNA: TGTGCCAGCAGCCTCGGGACAGGGTGGGAGACCCAGTACTTC.